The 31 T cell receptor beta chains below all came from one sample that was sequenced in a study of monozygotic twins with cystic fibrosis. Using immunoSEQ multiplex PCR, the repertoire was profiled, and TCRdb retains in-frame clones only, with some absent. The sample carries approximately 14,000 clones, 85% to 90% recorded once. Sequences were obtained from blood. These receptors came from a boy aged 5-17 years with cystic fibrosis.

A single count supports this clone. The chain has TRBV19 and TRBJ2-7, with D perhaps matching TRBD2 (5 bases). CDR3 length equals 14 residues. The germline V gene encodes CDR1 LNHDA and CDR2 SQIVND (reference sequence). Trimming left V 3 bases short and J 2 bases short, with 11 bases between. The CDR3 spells CASSIRHGTYEQYF. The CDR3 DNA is TGTGCCAGTAGTATCAGACACGGGACCTACGAGCAGTACTTC.

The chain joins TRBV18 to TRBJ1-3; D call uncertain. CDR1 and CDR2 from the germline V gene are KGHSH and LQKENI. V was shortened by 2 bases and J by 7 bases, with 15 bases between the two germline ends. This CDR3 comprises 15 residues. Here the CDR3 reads CASSPSQGSRNTIYF. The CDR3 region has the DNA TGTGCCAGCTCACCAAGTCAAGGTTCACGGAACACCATATATTTT.

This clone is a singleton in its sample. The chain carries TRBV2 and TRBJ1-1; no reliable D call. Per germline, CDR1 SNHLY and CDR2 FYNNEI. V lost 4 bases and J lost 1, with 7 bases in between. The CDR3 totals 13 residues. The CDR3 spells CASSASENTEAFF. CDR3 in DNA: TGTGCCAGCAGTGCGTCAGAGAACACTGAAGCTTTCTTT.

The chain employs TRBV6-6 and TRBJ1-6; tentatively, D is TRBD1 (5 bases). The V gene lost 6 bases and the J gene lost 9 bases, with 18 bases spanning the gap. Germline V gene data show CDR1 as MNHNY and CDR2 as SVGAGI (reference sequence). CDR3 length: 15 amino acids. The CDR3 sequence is CASRGHDLQGSPLHF. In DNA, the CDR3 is TGTGCCAGCAGAGGACACGACCTCCAAGGTTCACCCCTCCACTTT.

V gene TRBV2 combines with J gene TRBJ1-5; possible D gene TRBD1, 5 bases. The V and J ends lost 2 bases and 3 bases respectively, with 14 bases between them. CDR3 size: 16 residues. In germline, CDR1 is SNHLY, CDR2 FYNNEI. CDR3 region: CASSESAGTDNQPQHF. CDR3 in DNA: TGTGCCAGCAGTGAAAGTGCAGGGACGGACAATCAGCCCCAGCATTTT.

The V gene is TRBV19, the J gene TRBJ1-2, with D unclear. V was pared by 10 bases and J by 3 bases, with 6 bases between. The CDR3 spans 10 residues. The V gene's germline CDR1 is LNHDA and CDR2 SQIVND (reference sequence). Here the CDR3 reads CATRDYGYTF. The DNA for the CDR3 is TGTGCCACCAGAGACTATGGCTACACCTTC.

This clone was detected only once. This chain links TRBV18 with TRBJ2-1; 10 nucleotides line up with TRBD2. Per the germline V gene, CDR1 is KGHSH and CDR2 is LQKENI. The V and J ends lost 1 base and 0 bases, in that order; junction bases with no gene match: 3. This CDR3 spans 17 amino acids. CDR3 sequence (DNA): TGTGCCAGCTCACCACTAGCGGGAGGATTCTCCTACAATGAGCAGTTCTTC. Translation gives CASSPLAGGFSYNEQFF.

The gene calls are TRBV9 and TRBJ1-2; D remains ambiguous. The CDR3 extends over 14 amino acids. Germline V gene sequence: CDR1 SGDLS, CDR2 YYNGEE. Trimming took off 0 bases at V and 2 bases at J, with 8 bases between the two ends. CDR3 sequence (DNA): TGTGCCAGCAGCGTAGGCGGATCAAACTATGGCTACACCTTC. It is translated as CASSVGGSNYGYTF.

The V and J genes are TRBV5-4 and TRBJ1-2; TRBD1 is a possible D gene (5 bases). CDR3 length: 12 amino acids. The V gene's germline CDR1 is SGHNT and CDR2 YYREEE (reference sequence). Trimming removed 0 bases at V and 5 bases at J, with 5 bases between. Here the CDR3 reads CASSLAGYGYTF. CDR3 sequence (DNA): TGTGCCAGCAGCTTGGCAGGGTATGGCTACACCTTC.

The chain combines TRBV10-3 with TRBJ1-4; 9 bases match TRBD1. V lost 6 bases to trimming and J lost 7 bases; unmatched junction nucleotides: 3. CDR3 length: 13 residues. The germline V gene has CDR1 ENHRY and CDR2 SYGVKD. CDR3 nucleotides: TGTGCCATCAGCGGGACAGGGTCTGAAAAACTGTTTTTT. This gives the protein CAISGTGSEKLFF.

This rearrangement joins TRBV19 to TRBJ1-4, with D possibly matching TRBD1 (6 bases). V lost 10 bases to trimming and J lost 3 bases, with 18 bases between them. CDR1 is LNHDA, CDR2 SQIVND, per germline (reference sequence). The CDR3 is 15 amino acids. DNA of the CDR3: TGTGCCACTCAAACGAGGACAGCACCTAATGAAAAACTGTTTTTT. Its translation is CATQTRTAPNEKLFF.

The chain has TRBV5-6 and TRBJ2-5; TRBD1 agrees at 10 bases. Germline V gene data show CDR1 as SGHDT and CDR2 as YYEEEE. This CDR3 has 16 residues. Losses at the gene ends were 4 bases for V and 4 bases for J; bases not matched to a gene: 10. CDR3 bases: TGTGCCAGCAGCCACCGACAGGGGGCCGCCTTAGAGACCCAGTACTTC. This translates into CASSHRQGAALETQYF.

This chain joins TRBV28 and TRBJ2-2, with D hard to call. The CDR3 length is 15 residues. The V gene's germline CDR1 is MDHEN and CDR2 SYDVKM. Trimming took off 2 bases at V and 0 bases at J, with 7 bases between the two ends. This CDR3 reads CASSLIGPNTGELFF. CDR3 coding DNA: TGTGCCAGCAGTTTAATCGGCCCGAACACCGGGGAGCTGTTTTTT.

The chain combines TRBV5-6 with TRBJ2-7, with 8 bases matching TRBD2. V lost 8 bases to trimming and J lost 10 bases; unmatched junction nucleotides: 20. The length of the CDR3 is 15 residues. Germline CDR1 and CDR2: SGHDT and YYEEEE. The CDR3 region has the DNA TGTGCCAGTACCCTTAAGCGGGAGACGCAAAAGGAACAGTACTTC. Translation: CASTLKRETQKEQYF.

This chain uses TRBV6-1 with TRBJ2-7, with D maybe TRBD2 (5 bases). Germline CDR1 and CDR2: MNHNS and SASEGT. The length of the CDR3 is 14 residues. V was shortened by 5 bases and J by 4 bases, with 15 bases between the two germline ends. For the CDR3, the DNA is TGTGCCAGCAGTCAGGCTAGCCACTTGTACGAGCAGTACTTC. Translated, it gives CASSQASHLYEQYF.

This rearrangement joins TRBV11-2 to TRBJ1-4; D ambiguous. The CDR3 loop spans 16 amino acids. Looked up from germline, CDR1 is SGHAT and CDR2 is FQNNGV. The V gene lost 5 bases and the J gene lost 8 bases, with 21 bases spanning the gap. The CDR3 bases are TGTGCCAGCAGCCCACACTCACTGGACCTGAGGGAAAAACTGTTTTTT. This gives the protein CASSPHSLDLREKLFF.

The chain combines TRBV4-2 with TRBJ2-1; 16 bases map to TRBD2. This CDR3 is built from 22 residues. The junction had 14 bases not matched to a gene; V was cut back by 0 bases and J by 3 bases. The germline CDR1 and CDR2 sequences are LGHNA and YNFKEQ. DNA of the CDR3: TGTGCCAGCAGCCAAGATTTCTACCCCGGGACTAGCGGGGGGGCCCTCTACAATGAGCAGTTCTTC. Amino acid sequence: CASSQDFYPGTSGGALYNEQFF.

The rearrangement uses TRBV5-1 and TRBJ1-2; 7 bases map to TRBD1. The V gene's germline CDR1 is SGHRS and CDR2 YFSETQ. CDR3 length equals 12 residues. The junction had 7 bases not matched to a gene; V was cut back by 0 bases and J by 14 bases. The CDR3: CASSLVAGQSTF. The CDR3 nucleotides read TGCGCCAGCAGCTTGGTGGCGGGACAGTCTACCTTC.

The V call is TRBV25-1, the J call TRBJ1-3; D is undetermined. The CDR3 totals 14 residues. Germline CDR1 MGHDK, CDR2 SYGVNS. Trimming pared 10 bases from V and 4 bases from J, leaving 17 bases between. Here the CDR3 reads CATRGSGRGNTIYF. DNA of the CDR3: TGTGCCACTCGAGGATCCGGACGCGGAAACACCATATATTTT.

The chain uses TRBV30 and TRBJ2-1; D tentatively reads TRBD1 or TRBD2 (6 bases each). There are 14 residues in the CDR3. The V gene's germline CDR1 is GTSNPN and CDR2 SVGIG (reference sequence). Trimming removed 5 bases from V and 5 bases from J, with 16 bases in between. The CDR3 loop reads CAWLGLDRDNEQFF. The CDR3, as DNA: TGTGCCTGGCTGGGACTGGACAGAGACAATGAGCAGTTCTTC.

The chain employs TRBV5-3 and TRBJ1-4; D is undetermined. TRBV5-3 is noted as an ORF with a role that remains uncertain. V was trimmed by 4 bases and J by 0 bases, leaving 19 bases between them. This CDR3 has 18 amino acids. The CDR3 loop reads CARSRTPGQIATNEKLFF. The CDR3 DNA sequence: TGTGCCAGAAGCCGTACTCCTGGGCAGATTGCAACTAATGAAAAACTGTTTTTT.

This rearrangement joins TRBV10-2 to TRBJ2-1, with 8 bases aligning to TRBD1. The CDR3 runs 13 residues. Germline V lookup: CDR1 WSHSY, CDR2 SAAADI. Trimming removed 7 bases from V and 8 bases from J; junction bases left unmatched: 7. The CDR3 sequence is CASKEDREDEQFF. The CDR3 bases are TGCGCCAGCAAAGAGGACAGGGAGGATGAGCAGTTCTTC.

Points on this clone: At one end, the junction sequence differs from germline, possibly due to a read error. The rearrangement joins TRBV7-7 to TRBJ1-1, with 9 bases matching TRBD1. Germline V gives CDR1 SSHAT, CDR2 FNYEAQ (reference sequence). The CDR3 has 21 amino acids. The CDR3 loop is CASSSLFNIQDRGRFNTEAFF. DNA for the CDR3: TGTGCTAGCAGCTCTCTTTTTAACATCCAGGACAGGGGACGGTTTAACACTGAAGCTTTCTTT.

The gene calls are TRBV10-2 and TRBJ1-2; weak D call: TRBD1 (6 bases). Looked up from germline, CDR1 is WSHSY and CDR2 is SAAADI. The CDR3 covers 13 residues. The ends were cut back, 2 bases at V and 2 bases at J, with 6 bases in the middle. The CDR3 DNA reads TGCGCCAGCAGTGAGACAGGGAACTATGGCTACACCTTC. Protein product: CASSETGNYGYTF.

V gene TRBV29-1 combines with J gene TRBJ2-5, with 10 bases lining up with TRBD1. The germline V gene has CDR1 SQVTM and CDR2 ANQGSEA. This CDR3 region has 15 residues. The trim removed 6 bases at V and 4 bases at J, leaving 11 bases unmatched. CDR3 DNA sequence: TGCAGCGTCGCCTTTGGACAGGGGGATGGAGAGACCCAGTACTTC. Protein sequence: CSVAFGQGDGETQYF.

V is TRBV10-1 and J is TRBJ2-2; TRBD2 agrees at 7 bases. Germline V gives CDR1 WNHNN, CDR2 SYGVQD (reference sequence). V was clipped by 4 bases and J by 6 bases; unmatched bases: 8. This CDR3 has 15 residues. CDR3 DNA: TGCGCCAGCAGTGGCGCGGGAGAAGGGGCCGGGGAGCTGTTTTTT. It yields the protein CASSGAGEGAGELFF.

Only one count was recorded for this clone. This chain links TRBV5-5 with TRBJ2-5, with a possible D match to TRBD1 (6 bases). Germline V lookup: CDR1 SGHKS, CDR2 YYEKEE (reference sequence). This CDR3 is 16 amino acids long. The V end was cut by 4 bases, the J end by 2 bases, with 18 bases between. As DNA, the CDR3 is TGTGCCAGCAGCACTGGGACACTCAGGGTACAAGAGACCCAGTACTTC. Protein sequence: CASSTGTLRVQETQYF.

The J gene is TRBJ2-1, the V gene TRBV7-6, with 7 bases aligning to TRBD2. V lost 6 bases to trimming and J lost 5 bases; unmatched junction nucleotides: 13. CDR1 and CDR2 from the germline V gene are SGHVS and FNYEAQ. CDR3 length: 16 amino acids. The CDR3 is CASSSRLARLDNEQFF. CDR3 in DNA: TGTGCCAGCAGTTCCAGACTAGCTCGGCTGGACAATGAGCAGTTCTTC.

DNA for the CDR3: TGTGCCAGCAGTCTAACCGGGAGCACAGATACGCAGTATTTT. It encodes CASSLTGSTDTQYF. The chain links TRBV28 to TRBJ2-3; D unclear. Trimming left V 5 bases short and J 0 bases short, with 9 bases between. The CDR3 covers 14 residues. Germline V lookup: CDR1 MDHEN, CDR2 SYDVKM.

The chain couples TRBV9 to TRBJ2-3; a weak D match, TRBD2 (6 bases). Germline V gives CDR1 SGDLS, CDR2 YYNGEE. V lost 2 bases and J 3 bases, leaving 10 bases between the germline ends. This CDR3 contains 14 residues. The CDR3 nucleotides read TGTGCCAGCAGCGTCCTAGCGCTTACAGATACGCAGTATTTT. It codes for CASSVLALTDTQYF.

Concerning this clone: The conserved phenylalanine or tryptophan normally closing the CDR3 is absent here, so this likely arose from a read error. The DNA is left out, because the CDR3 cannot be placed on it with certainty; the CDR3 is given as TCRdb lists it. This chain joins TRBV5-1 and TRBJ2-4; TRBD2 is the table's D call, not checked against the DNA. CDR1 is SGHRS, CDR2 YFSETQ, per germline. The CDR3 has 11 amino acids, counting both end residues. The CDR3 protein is CASSATSGRGA.